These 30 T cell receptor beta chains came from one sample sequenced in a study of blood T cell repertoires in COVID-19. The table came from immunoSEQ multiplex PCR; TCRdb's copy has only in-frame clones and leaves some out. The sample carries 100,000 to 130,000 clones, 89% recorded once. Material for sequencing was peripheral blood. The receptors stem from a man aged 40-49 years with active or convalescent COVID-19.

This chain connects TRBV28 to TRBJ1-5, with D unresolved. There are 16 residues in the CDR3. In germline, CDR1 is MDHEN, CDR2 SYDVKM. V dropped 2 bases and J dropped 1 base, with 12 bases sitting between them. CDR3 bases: TGTGCCAGCAGTTTAGGTCTCGGGGTGAGCAATCAGCCCCAGCATTTT. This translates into CASSLGLGVSNQPQHF.

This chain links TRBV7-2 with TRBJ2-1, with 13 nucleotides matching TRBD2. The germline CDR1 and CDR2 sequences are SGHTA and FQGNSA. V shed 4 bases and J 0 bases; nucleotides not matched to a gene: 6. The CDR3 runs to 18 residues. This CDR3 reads CASSSPGLAGSSYNEQFF. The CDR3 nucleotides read TGTGCCAGCAGCTCGCCGGGACTAGCGGGAAGCTCCTACAATGAGCAGTTCTTC.

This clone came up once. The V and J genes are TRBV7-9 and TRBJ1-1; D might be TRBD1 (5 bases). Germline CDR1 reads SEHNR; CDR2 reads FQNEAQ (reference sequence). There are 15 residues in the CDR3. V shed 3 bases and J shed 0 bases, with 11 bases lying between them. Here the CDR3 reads CASSFSTAMNTEAFF. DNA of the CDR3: TGTGCCAGCAGCTTTTCGACAGCCATGAACACTGAAGCTTTCTTT.

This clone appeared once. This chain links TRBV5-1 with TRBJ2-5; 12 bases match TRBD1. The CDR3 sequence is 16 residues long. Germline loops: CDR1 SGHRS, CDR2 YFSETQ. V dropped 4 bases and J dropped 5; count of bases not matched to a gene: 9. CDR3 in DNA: TGCGCCAGCAGCCTGGGGGGACAGGGGGCAGCGGAGACCCAGTACTTC. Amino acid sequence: CASSLGGQGAAETQYF.

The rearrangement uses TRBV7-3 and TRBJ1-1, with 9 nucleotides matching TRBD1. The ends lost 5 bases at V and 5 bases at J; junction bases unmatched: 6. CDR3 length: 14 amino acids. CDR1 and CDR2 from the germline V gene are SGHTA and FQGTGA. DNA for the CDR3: TGTGCCAGCAGCCGAGAGGGACAGGGAACTGAAGCTTTCTTT. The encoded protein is CASSREGQGTEAFF.

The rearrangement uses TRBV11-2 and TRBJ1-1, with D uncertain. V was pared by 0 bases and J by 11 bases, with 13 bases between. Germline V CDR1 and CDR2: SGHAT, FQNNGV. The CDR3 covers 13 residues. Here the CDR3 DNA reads TGTGCCAGCAGCTTAGATGGAGGAACGAAGGCTTTCTTT. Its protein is CASSLDGGTKAFF.

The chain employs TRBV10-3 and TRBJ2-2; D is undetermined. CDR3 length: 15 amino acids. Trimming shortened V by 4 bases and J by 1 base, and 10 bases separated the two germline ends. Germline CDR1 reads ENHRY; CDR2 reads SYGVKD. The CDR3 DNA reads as TGTGCCATCAGTGGGAGTGAGCTGAACACCGGGGAGCTGTTTTTT. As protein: CAISGSELNTGELFF.

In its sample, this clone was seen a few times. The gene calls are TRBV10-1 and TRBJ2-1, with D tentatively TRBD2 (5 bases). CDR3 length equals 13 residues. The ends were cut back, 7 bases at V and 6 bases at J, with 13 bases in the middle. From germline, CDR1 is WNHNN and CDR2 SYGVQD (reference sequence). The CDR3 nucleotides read TGCGCCAGCAATTATAGGGAGTTCAATGAGCAGTTCTTC. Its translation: CASNYREFNEQFF.

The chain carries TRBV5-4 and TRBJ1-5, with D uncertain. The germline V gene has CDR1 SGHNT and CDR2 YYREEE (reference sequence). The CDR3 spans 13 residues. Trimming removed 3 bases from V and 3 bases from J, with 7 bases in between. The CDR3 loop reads CASSSEVNQPQHF. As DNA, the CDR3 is TGTGCCAGCAGCTCGGAGGTCAATCAGCCCCAGCATTTT.

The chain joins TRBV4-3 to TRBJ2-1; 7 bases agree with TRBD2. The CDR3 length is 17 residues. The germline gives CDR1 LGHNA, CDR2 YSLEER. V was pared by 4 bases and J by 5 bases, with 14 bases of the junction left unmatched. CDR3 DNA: TGCGCCAGCAGCCTCTACCACGGGGCGGGAGTTGACAATGAGCAGTTCTTC. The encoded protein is CASSLYHGAGVDNEQFF.

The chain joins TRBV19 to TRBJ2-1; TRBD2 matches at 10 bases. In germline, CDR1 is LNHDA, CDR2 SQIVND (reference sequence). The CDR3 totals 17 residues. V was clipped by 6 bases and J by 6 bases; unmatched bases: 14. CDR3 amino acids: CASSPFLGAGGPNEQFF. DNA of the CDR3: TGTGCCAGTAGCCCCTTTTTGGGAGCGGGAGGGCCCAATGAGCAGTTCTTC.

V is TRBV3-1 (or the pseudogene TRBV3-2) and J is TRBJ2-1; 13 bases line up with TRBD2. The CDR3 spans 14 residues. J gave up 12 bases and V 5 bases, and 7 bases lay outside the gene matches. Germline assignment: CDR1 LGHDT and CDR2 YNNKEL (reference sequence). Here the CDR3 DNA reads TGTGCCAGCAGCAAGGGACTAGCGGGGTGGCGGCAGTTCTTC. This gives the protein CASSKGLAGWRQFF.

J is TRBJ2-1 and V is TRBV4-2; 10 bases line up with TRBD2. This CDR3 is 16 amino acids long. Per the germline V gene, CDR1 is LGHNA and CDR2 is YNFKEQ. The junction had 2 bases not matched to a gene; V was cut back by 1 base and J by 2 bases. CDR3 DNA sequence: TGTGCCAGCAGCCAAGCCGGGACTAGCGCCTACAATGAGCAGTTCTTC. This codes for CASSQAGTSAYNEQFF.

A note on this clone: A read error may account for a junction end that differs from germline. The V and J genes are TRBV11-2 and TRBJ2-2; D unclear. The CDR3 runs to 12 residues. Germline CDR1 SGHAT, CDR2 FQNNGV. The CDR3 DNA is TGTGCCAGCAGATTAGCAGTCGGGGAGCTGTTTTTT. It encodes CASRLAVGELFF. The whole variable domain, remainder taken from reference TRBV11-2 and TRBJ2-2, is EAGVAQSPRYKIIEKRQSVAFWCNPISGHATLYWYQQILGQGPKLLIQFQNNGVVDDSQLPKDRFSAERLKGVDSTLKIQPAKLEDSAVYLCASRLAVGELFFGEGSRLTVL.

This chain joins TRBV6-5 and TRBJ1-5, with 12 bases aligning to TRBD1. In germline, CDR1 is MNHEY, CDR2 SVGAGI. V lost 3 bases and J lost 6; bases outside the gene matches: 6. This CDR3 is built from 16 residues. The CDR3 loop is CASSYTGTGGSQPQHF. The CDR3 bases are TGTGCCAGCAGTTATACCGGGACAGGGGGCTCTCAGCCCCAGCATTTT.

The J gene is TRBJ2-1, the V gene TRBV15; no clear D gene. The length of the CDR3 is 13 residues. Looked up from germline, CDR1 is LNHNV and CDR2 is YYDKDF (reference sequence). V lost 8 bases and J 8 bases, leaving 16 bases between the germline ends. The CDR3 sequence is CATRSHDSDEQFF. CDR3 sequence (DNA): TGTGCCACCCGATCTCACGATTCAGATGAGCAGTTCTTC.

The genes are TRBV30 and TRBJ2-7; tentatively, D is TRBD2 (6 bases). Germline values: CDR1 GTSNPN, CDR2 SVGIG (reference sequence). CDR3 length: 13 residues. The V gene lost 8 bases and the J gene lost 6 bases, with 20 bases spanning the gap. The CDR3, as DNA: TGTGCCGGGACGCCCTTGACTAGTTCCGAGCAGTACTTC. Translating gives CAGTPLTSSEQYF.

CDR3 sequence reads: CASSQDREYSNQPQHF. The CDR3 nucleotides read TGTGCCAGTAGTCAGGACAGGGAGTATAGCAATCAGCCCCAGCATTTT. The J gene is TRBJ1-5, the V gene TRBV19; 8 bases agree with TRBD1. CDR1 is LNHDA, CDR2 SQIVND, per germline (reference sequence). The CDR3 loop spans 16 amino acids. The V segment lost 5 bases and the J segment 0 bases; nucleotides outside the gene matches: 6.

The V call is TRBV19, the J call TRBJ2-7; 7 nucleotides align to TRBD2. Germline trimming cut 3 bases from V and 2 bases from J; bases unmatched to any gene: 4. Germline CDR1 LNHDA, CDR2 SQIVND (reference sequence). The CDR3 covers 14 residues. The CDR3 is CASSMVGGPYEQYF. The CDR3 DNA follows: TGTGCCAGTAGTATGGTGGGAGGGCCCTACGAGCAGTACTTC.

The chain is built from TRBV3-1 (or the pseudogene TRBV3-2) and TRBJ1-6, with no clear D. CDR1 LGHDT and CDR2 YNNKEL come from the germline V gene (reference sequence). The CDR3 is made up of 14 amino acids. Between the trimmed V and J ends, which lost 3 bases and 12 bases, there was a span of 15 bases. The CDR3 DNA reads TGTGCCAGCAGCCATCTGGTCGGTCAATTACCCCTCCACTTT. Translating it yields CASSHLVGQLPLHF.

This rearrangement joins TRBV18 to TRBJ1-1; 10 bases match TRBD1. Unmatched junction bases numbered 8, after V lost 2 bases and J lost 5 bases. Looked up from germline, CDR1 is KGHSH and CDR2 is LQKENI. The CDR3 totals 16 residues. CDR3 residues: CASSPTVGQGGTEAFF. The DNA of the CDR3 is TGTGCCAGCTCACCAACAGTTGGACAGGGGGGAACTGAAGCTTTCTTT. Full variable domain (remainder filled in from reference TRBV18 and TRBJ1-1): NAGVMQNPRHLVRRRGQEARLRCSPMKGHSHVYWYRQLPEEGLKFMVYLQKENIIDESGMPKERFSAEFPKEGPSILRIQQVVRGDSAAYFCASSPTVGQGGTEAFFGQGTRLTVV.

The CDR3 nucleotides are TGTGCCAGCAGCGCTATAGCGGGCAGCTCCTACGAGCAGTACTTC. The encoded protein is CASSAIAGSSYEQYF. The rearrangement uses TRBV9 and TRBJ2-7; TRBD2 matches 7 bases. The CDR3 is 15 residues long. Trimming at V came to 3 bases and at J to 0 bases, leaving 6 bases not matched to a gene. Germline CDR1 is SGDLS and CDR2 is YYNGEE. The full variable domain, with the rest looked up from reference TRBV9 and TRBJ2-7, is DSGVTQTPKHLITATGQRVTLRCSPRSGDLSVYWYQQSLDQGLQFLIQYYNGEERAKGNILERFSAQQFPDLHSELNLSSLELGDSALYFCASSAIAGSSYEQYFGPGTRLTVT.

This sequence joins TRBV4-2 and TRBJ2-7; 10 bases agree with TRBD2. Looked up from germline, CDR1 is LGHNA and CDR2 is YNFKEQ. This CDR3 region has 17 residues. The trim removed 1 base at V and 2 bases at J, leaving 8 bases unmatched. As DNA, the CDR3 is TGTGCCAGCAGCCAAGCCGCCGGGACTAGCGTAACCTACGAGCAGTACTTC. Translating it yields CASSQAAGTSVTYEQYF.

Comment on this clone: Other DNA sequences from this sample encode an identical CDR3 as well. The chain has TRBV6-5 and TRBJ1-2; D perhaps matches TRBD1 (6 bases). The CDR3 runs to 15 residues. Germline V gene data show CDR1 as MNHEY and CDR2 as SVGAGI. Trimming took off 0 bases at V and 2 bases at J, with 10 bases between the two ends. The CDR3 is CASSYSRGGNYGYTF. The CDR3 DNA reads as TGTGCCAGCAGTTACTCTAGAGGGGGAAACTATGGCTACACCTTC.

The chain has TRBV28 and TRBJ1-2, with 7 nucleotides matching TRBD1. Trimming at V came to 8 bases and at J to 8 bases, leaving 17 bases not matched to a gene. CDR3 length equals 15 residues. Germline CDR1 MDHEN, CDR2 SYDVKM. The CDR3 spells CASRQGSTPPVGYTF. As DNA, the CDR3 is TGTGCCAGCCGACAGGGCTCTACCCCCCCCGTGGGCTACACCTTC.

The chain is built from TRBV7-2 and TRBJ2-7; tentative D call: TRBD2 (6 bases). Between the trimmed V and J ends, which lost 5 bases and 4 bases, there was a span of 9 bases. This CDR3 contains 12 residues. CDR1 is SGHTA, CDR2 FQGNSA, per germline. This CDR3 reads CASSPSGYEQYF. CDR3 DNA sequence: TGTGCCAGCAGCCCCAGCGGGTACGAGCAGTACTTC.

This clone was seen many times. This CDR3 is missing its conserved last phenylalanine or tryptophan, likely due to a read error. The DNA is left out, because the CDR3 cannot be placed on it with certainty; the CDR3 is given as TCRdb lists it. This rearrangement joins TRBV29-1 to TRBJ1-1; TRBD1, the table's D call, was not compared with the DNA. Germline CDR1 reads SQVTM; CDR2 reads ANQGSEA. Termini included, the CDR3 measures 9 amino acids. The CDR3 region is CSAGTEDPI.

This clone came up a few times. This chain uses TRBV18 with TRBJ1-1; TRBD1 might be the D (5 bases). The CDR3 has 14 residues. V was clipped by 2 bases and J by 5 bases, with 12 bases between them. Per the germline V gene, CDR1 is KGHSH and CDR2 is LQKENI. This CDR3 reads CASSPMQGLTEAFF. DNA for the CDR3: TGTGCCAGCTCACCAATGCAGGGTTTAACTGAAGCTTTCTTT.

The CDR3 DNA reads TGCGCCAGCAGCCCCAGGACAGGAGCTAACTATGGCTACACCTTC. Its translation: CASSPRTGANYGYTF. J is TRBJ1-2 and V is TRBV4-3; TRBD1 matches 7 bases. This CDR3 comprises 15 residues. The V and J ends lost 4 bases and 0 bases, in that order; junction bases with no gene match: 5. Germline V lookup: CDR1 LGHNA, CDR2 YSLEER.

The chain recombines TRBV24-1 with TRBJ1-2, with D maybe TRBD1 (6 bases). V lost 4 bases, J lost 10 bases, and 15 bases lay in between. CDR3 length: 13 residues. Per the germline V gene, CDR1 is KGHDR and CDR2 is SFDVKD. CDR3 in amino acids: CATSDPDRRHYTF. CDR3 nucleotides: TGTGCCACCAGTGACCCCGACAGGCGCCACTACACCTTC.